This T cell receptor beta chain was sequenced during a study of long-term antiretroviral therapy in people with HIV. Concerning this clone itself: The antigen is unknown.

V was clipped by 4 bases and J by 1 base, with 14 bases between them. The CDR3 is 15 amino acids. CDR1 and CDR2 from the germline V gene are SGHNT and YYREEE (reference sequence). At survey level, the immunoSEQ assay was run in its v3.0 version. TCRdb's table, derived via immunoSEQ multiplex PCR, lists solely in-frame clones and lacks some. The sample lists fewer than 30,000 clones, about 86% occurring once. General observations from the study: Post-ART samples showed increased diversity that remained below transplant donor control levels. It was observed that HIV repertoires exhibited narrower CDR3 length ranges than controls.

Per individual, the PBMC samples numbered at least one pre-ART and at least two post-ART. The material sequenced was unsorted PBMCs, taken 0.7 years before starting antiretroviral therapy. The receptor was derived from a man aged 25-40 years with HIV. V and J are TRBV5-4 and TRBJ1-2; maybe TRBD1 (5 bases). The CDR3: CASSERGFGNYGYTF. DNA for the CDR3: TGTGCCAGCAGCGAGCGGGGGTTTGGTAACTATGGCTACACCTTC.